One and the same sample provided the 20 T cell receptor beta chains below, sequenced in a study of T cells in Graves' hyperthyroidism and ophthalmopathy. There were TCR beta CDR3 regions amplified from RNA transcripts. HTBI primers were the set used in a first-round RT-PCR of the TCR CDR3. TCRdb re-derived calls from the multiplex PCR reads in MiXCR, one entry per CDR3 protein. The repertoire has about 290,000 distinct CDR3 sequences, roughly an eighth of them found once; the top ten carry approximately 7.9%. The sequenced material came from blood. These receptors came from a woman aged 40 to 50 with Graves' hyperthyroidism.

The table lists this clonotype with a few counts. The rearrangement links TRBV14 to TRBJ2-1, with D maybe TRBD1 (5 bases). CDR3 length: 13 residues. V lost 4 bases, J lost 6 bases, and 10 bases lay in between. Germline V gives CDR1 SGHDN, CDR2 FVKESK. CDR3 region: CASSLSRVNEQFF. DNA of the CDR3: TGTGCCAGCAGCCTTTCCAGGGTCAATGAGCAGTTCTTC. Full variable domain (missing parts from reference TRBV14 and TRBJ2-1): EAGVTQFPSHSVIEKGQTVTLRCDPISGHDNLYWYRRVMGKEIKFLLHFVKESKQDESGMPNNRFLAERTGGTYSTLKVQPAELEDSGVYFCASSLSRVNEQFFGPGTRLTVL.

In this sample, this clonotype turned up many times. The J gene is TRBJ2-5, the V gene TRBV6-1; 7 bases agree with TRBD1. With V trimmed by 5 bases and J by 2 bases, 8 bases remained unmatched. Germline loops: CDR1 MNHNS, CDR2 SASEGT. This CDR3 is built from 15 residues. CDR3 loop: CASSRLLQGQETQYF. CDR3 DNA: TGTGCCAGCAGTCGGCTGCTACAGGGGCAAGAGACCCAGTACTTC.

This clonotype was detected many times. V and J are TRBV3-1 and TRBJ2-1, with 9 bases matching TRBD1. Germline trimming cut 3 bases from V and 10 bases from J; bases unmatched to any gene: 4. The CDR3 loop spans 13 amino acids. Germline CDR1 reads LGHDT; CDR2 reads YNNKEL (reference sequence). In nucleotides, the CDR3 is TGTGCCAGCAGCCACGGACAGGGGCTCGAGCAGTTCTTC. Its translation is CASSHGQGLEQFF.

The chain is built from TRBV7-2 and TRBJ2-1; no definite D call. V dropped 6 bases and J dropped 7 bases, with 10 bases sitting between them. The V gene's germline CDR1 is SGHTA and CDR2 FQGNSA. This CDR3 is 12 amino acids long. The CDR3 DNA reads as TGTGCCAGCAGTAAACAGACAAATGAGCAGTTCTTC. Amino acid sequence: CASSKQTNEQFF. Based on the CDR3 plus reference TRBV7-2 and TRBJ2-1, the full variable domain is GAGVSQSPSNKVTEKGKDVELRCDPISGHTALYWYRQSLGQGLEFLIYFQGNSAPDKSGLPSDRFSAERTGGSVSTLTIQRTQQEDSAVYLCASSKQTNEQFFGPGTRLTVL.

This clonotype was seen many times. This rearrangement joins TRBV7-8 to TRBJ2-7; a weak D match, TRBD1 (6 bases). CDR1 is SGHVS and CDR2 is FQNEAQ in the germline V gene. The CDR3 loop spans 16 amino acids. V lost 2 bases and J lost 0, with 14 bases in between. The DNA for the CDR3 is TGTGCCAGCAGCTTACCCCTCGGACAGAGCTCCTACGAGCAGTACTTC. Translating gives CASSLPLGQSSYEQYF.

This clonotype was counted at least ten times. This chain uses TRBV12-3 or TRBV12-4 with TRBJ2-7; 8 bases are a match to TRBD2. With V trimmed by 7 bases and J by 0 bases, 8 bases remained unmatched. The length of the CDR3 is 15 residues. Here the CDR3 DNA reads TGTGCCAGCACCTTAAATAGCGGGGCCTCCTACGAGCAGTACTTC. Translated, it gives CASTLNSGASYEQYF.

This clonotype was seen ten or more times. The chain has TRBV12-3 or TRBV12-4 and TRBJ2-1; 12 positions agree with TRBD2. The CDR3 sequence is 15 residues long. The V and J ends lost 8 bases and 6 bases, in that order; junction bases with no gene match: 8. The CDR3 DNA reads TGTGCCAGCCTTCCTAGCGGGAGGGCGCGCAATGAGCAGTTCTTC. As protein: CASLPSGRARNEQFF.

This clonotype showed up just a few times. An end of the junction differs from the germline gene, which may be a read error. CDR3 sequence reads: CASSPQGYMNTEAFF. In DNA form, the CDR3 reads TGTGCCAGCTCCCCACAGGGTTATATGAACACTGAAGCTTTCTTT. The chain employs TRBV18 and TRBJ1-1, with D perhaps matching TRBD1 (6 bases). CDR3 size: 15 residues. Germline V gene lookup returns CDR1 KGHSH and CDR2 LQKENI.

This clonotype was counted at least ten times. CDR3 residues: CSANGLATYNEQFF. The CDR3 nucleotides read TGCAGTGCTAACGGACTAGCTACCTACAATGAGCAGTTCTTC. This rearrangement joins TRBV20-1 to TRBJ2-1; 8 positions agree with TRBD2. Germline V CDR1 and CDR2: DFQATT, SNEGSKA (reference sequence). The CDR3 extends over 14 amino acids. Trimming took 4 bases from V and 2 from J; bases not matched to a gene: 4.

There are a few counts of this clonotype. The V gene is TRBV6-1, the J gene TRBJ2-7, with a weak D call TRBD2 (6 bases). This CDR3 has 16 residues. V dropped 7 bases and J dropped 3 bases, with 22 bases sitting between them. Germline values: CDR1 MNHNS, CDR2 SASEGT. The CDR3 bases are TGTGCCAGCACTTTGAAGGTTGGTTTCGGGAGCTACGAGCAGTACTTC. As protein: CASTLKVGFGSYEQYF.

As regards this clonotype: This may come from a read error, since a much larger clone is one base off. V gene TRBV6-5 combines with J gene TRBJ2-3; no clear D gene. CDR3 length equals 19 residues. Germline CDR1 MNHEY, CDR2 SVGAGI. This chain's CDR3 is CASSSRKMTPVESTDTRYF. The DNA of the CDR3 is TGTGCCAGCAGTTCTAGGAAAATGACACCTGTCGAGAGCACAGATACGCGGTATTTT.

This clonotype was counted at least ten times. This chain uses TRBV6-2 or TRBV6-3 with TRBJ2-1; D gene ambiguous. V was pared by 4 bases and J by 1 base, with 5 bases between. This CDR3 is 13 amino acids long. Per germline, CDR1 MNHEY and CDR2 SVGEGT. CDR3 in DNA: TGTGCCAGCAGTTTAGTGTCCTACAATGAGCAGTTCTTC. It yields the protein CASSLVSYNEQFF.

Many counts were recorded for this clonotype. This rearrangement joins TRBV11-2 to TRBJ2-2; D is ambiguous. This CDR3 is 13 amino acids long. Trimming cost V 1 base and J 10 bases, with 10 bases left between them. Per germline, CDR1 SGHAT and CDR2 FQNNGV. CDR3 protein: CASSLGSLEELFF. The CDR3, as DNA: TGTGCCAGCAGCTTAGGGTCCCTGGAGGAGCTGTTTTTT. Variable domain in full (rest from reference TRBV11-2 and TRBJ2-2): EAGVAQSPRYKIIEKRQSVAFWCNPISGHATLYWYQQILGQGPKLLIQFQNNGVVDDSQLPKDRFSAERLKGVDSTLKIQPAKLEDSAVYLCASSLGSLEELFFGEGSRLTVL.

This clonotype has ten or more counts. This sequence joins TRBV6-1 and TRBJ2-1; D perhaps matches TRBD2 (5 bases). Per the germline V gene, CDR1 is MNHNS and CDR2 is SASEGT. There are 14 residues in the CDR3. V lost 10 bases and J 4 bases, leaving 17 bases between the germline ends. This CDR3 is CATELRRGYNEQFF. CDR3 coding DNA: TGTGCCACCGAGCTAAGGAGAGGGTACAATGAGCAGTTCTTC.

This clonotype was detected many times. The CDR3: CASSLGPSQGAGEQYF. Here the CDR3 DNA reads TGTGCCAGCAGTTTAGGTCCCTCACAGGGGGCAGGCGAGCAGTACTTC. The gene calls are TRBV28 and TRBJ2-7; 9 nucleotides line up with TRBD1. Germline trimming cut 2 bases from V and 6 bases from J; bases unmatched to any gene: 11. Germline values: CDR1 MDHEN, CDR2 SYDVKM. CDR3 length equals 16 residues.

Concerning this clonotype itself: A clone one base away is much larger, so this may be a read error. The chain is built from TRBV29-1 and TRBJ2-7; D remains unclear. CDR1 SQVTM and CDR2 ANQGSEA come from the germline V gene. This CDR3 comprises 11 residues. V was clipped by 5 bases and J by 5 bases, with 10 bases between them. The CDR3 reads CSVLDGDEQYF. CDR3 DNA: TGCAGCGTTTTGGATGGGGACGAGCAGTACTTC.

This clonotype was found many times. The CDR3 coding sequence is TGTGCCAGCAGCTTAGCGCCGGGACTAGCGGGAAACAATGAGCAGTTCTTC. It translates to CASSLAPGLAGNNEQFF. The chain couples TRBV7-9 to TRBJ2-1; 13 bases map to TRBD2. This CDR3 has 17 amino acids. V lost 0 bases and J lost 5; bases outside the gene matches: 4. Germline V gives CDR1 SEHNR, CDR2 FQNEAQ (reference sequence).

This clonotype has just a few counts. The chain links TRBV6-1 to TRBJ2-5; tentative D call: TRBD2 (6 bases). The CDR3 totals 15 residues. With 6 bases removed from V and 5 bases from J, the gap between germline ends came to 19 bases. The germline CDR1 and CDR2 sequences are MNHNS and SASEGT. The CDR3 protein is CASSTRVSRGETQYF. Written as DNA, the CDR3 is TGTGCCAGCAGCACCAGGGTTTCCCGGGGGGAGACCCAGTACTTC.

V usage is TRBV27 and J usage is TRBJ2-7; D remains ambiguous. Germline lookup yields CDR1 MNHEY and CDR2 SMNVEV (reference sequence). The CDR3 extends over 12 amino acids. Trimming removed 10 bases from V and 6 bases from J, with 16 bases in between. The DNA for the CDR3 is TGTGCCATCCGGAACTCAGTCGGCGAGCAGTACTTC. It encodes CAIRNSVGEQYF.

This clonotype was counted a few times. The V call is TRBV20-1, the J call TRBJ2-7; D gene uncertain. The CDR3 runs to 14 residues. Trimming took 3 bases from V and 1 from J, leaving 13 bases between them. Germline V gene data show CDR1 as DFQATT and CDR2 as SNEGSKA (reference sequence). The CDR3 DNA follows: TGCAGTGCTAGTTTTCCCGGGCAGTCCTACGAGCAGTACTTC. This sequence encodes CSASFPGQSYEQYF.